These 23 T cell receptor beta chains originate from one sample sequenced in a study of immune evolution from preneoplasia to lung adenocarcinoma. Here immunoSEQ multiplex PCR was the method, and the copy in TCRdb shows in-frame clones only, minus some. The data show approximately 2,800 clones, around 81% seen once. Input material: FFPE adjacent normal lung tissue. The receptor set was obtained from a person aged 60-80 years with lung adenocarcinoma.

J is TRBJ2-1 and V is TRBV7-9, with D unresolved. Per germline, CDR1 SEHNR and CDR2 FQNEAQ (reference sequence). Trimming stripped 0 bases from V and 6 bases from J, with 3 bases between. The CDR3 spans 12 residues. CDR3 amino acids: CASSLARNEQFF. The CDR3 DNA reads TGTGCCAGCAGCTTAGCTCGCAATGAGCAGTTCTTC.

The V and J genes are TRBV7-9 and TRBJ2-7, with D tentatively TRBD2 (6 bases). V was cut by 1 base and J by 0 bases, with 13 bases left in between. The CDR3 contains 16 residues. Germline assignment: CDR1 SEHNR and CDR2 FQNEAQ (reference sequence). The DNA for the CDR3 is TGTGCCAGCAGCTTAGGGAGGGCAGGGAGCTCCTACGAGCAGTACTTC. Translating gives CASSLGRAGSSYEQYF.

The V and J genes are TRBV27 and TRBJ1-5, with a weak D call TRBD1 (5 bases). Germline-derived CDR1 and CDR2 are MNHEY and SMNVEV (reference sequence). The CDR3 sequence is 14 residues long. V dropped 4 bases and J dropped 7 bases, with 14 bases sitting between them. Here the CDR3 reads CASSSIGGWQPQHF. In DNA form, the CDR3 reads TGTGCCAGCAGTTCGATTGGGGGTTGGCAGCCCCAGCATTTT.

The chain employs TRBV28 and TRBJ2-7, with D maybe TRBD2 (7 bases). The germline CDR1 and CDR2 sequences are MDHEN and SYDVKM. V dropped 5 bases and J dropped 2 bases, with 19 bases sitting between them. The CDR3 runs to 16 residues. The CDR3 is CASSPSRGGVTYEQYF. The CDR3 region has the DNA TGTGCCAGCAGTCCCAGCCGCGGGGGCGTTACCTACGAGCAGTACTTC.

The sample holds one count of this clone. The chain has TRBV6-1 and TRBJ2-7; TRBD1 matches 9 bases. V lost 6 bases and J lost 4; bases outside the gene matches: 7. There are 14 residues in the CDR3. The germline V gene encodes CDR1 MNHNS and CDR2 SASEGT. The CDR3 coding sequence is TGTGCCAGCAGGGGGACAGGGAGGGGATACGAGCAGTACTTC. Protein: CASRGTGRGYEQYF.

The V gene is TRBV15, the J gene TRBJ2-3, with 10 positions matching TRBD1. This CDR3 region has 14 residues. CDR1 and CDR2 from the germline V gene are LNHNV and YYDKDF (reference sequence). The V gene end was trimmed by 3 bases and the J gene end by 3 bases; junction bases not matched to a gene: 0. The CDR3 DNA is TGTGCCACCAGCAGGGGACAGGGGACAGATACGCAGTATTTT. Its protein product is CATSRGQGTDTQYF.

The CDR3 spells CASSLEGAGYGYTF. The CDR3 bases are TGTGCCAGCAGTTTAGAGGGAGCCGGCTATGGCTACACCTTC. The chain employs TRBV28 and TRBJ1-2; no clear D gene. V lost 2 bases and J lost 4, with 11 bases in between. Germline loops: CDR1 MDHEN, CDR2 SYDVKM. CDR3 size: 14 residues.

This chain connects TRBV19 to TRBJ1-2, with 8 bases fitting TRBD1. The ends lost 6 bases at V and 0 bases at J; junction bases unmatched: 3. Germline lookup yields CDR1 LNHDA and CDR2 SQIVND (reference sequence). The CDR3 contains 14 residues. The CDR3 loop is CASRRTGTNYGYTF. Here the CDR3 DNA reads TGTGCCAGTAGAAGGACAGGGACTAACTATGGCTACACCTTC.

The V call is TRBV30, the J call TRBJ1-2; D call uncertain. The CDR3 loop spans 10 amino acids. Germline values: CDR1 GTSNPN, CDR2 SVGIG (reference sequence). CDR3 nucleotide sequence: TGTGCTTACCCGACGGCTGGCTACACCTTC. This codes for CAYPTAGYTF.

The V call is TRBV7-2, the J call TRBJ2-5, with TRBD1 identical over 9 bases. The V gene's germline CDR1 is SGHTA and CDR2 FQGNSA. V shed 3 bases and J 2 bases; nucleotides not matched to a gene: 1. The CDR3 extends over 14 amino acids. CDR3 sequence (DNA): TGTGCCAGCAGCTTCGACAGGGGGCAAGAGACCCAGTACTTC. As protein: CASSFDRGQETQYF.

This chain connects TRBV5-1 to TRBJ1-6; TRBD1 matches at 10 bases. The J segment lost 7 bases and the V segment lost 4 bases, leaving 8 bases of the junction unmatched. This CDR3 region has 16 residues. Per germline, CDR1 SGHRS and CDR2 YFSETQ. CDR3 in amino acids: CASSTNPTGGNSPLHF. CDR3 DNA: TGCGCCAGCAGCACTAACCCGACAGGGGGCAATTCACCCCTCCACTTT.

The V and J genes are TRBV27 and TRBJ2-2; weak D call: TRBD1 (5 bases). The CDR3 contains 15 residues. V dropped 0 bases and J dropped 5 bases, with 10 bases sitting between them. Per germline, CDR1 MNHEY and CDR2 SMNVEV (reference sequence). The CDR3, as DNA: TGTGCCAGCAGTTTATCGGCAGGGATAACCGGGGAGCTGTTTTTT. Translating it yields CASSLSAGITGELFF.

This sequence joins TRBV6-5 and TRBJ2-7; 8 bases agree with TRBD1. Germline assignment: CDR1 MNHEY and CDR2 SVGAGI. V trimming: 5 bases; J trimming: 4 bases; junction bases outside the gene matches: 1. CDR3 size: 12 residues. The CDR3 reads CASSRQGYEQYF. The CDR3 coding sequence is TGTGCCAGCAGTAGACAGGGGTACGAGCAGTACTTC.

This clone was observed a single time. V gene TRBV30 combines with J gene TRBJ1-2; D uncertain. V was pared by 2 bases and J by 8 bases, with 12 bases between. This CDR3 contains 12 residues. The V gene's germline CDR1 is GTSNPN and CDR2 SVGIG (reference sequence). The CDR3 reads CAWSRTGGGYTF. Written as DNA, the CDR3 is TGTGCCTGGAGTAGGACCGGTGGGGGCTACACCTTC.

The genes are TRBV13 and TRBJ2-5, with D tentatively TRBD1 (5 bases). Per the germline V gene, CDR1 is PRHDT and CDR2 is FYEKMQ (reference sequence). V gave up 1 base and J gave up 4 bases, with 10 bases separating them. The CDR3 totals 14 residues. CDR3 protein: CASSLAQGRETQYF. In DNA, the CDR3 is TGTGCCAGCAGCTTAGCTCAGGGTCGAGAGACCCAGTACTTC.

This chain joins TRBV2 and TRBJ1-1; D might be TRBD1 (5 bases). V lost 5 bases and J lost 3, with 13 bases in between. The CDR3 contains 14 residues. Germline-derived CDR1 and CDR2 are SNHLY and FYNNEI. This chain's CDR3 is CASSRDGGDTEAFF. CDR3 sequence (DNA): TGTGCCAGCAGTAGGGACGGAGGGGACACTGAAGCTTTCTTT. The full variable domain, rest sourced from reference TRBV2 and TRBJ1-1, is EPEVTQTPSHQVTQMGQEVILRCVPISNHLYFYWYRQILGQKVEFLVSFYNNEISEKSEIFDDQFSVERPDGSNFTLKIRSTKLEDSAMYFCASSRDGGDTEAFFGQGTRLTVV.

J is TRBJ1-2 and V is TRBV28; perhaps TRBD1 as D (5 bases). CDR3 length: 12 residues. Germline V gene lookup returns CDR1 MDHEN and CDR2 SYDVKM. V lost 8 bases to trimming and J lost 4 bases, with 11 bases between them. CDR3 coding DNA: TGTGCCAGCGCAGGGTCTACCTATGGCTACACCTTC. It yields the protein CASAGSTYGYTF.

This clone was seen a single time. The chain combines TRBV5-6 with TRBJ1-2; TRBD1 agrees at 8 bases. J gave up 4 bases and V 3 bases, and 5 bases lay outside the gene matches. The germline CDR1 and CDR2 sequences are SGHDT and YYEEEE. The CDR3 length is 14 residues. The CDR3 DNA sequence: TGTGCCAGCAGCTCCGGACAGGGCGCCTATGGCTACACCTTC. Translated, it gives CASSSGQGAYGYTF.

The chain joins TRBV7-6 to TRBJ1-5, with 9 bases matching TRBD1. Per the germline V gene, CDR1 is SGHVS and CDR2 is FNYEAQ. V trimming: 5 bases; J trimming: 3 bases; junction bases outside the gene matches: 8. This CDR3 spans 16 amino acids. CDR3 bases: TGTGCCAGCAGCACCCGGGACAGGGATATCAATCAGCCCCAGCATTTT. Translation: CASSTRDRDINQPQHF.

Written as DNA, the CDR3 is TGTGCCAGCTCCCGTTCGAGACAGTACTACGAGCAGTACTTC. This gives the protein CASSRSRQYYEQYF. The rearrangement uses TRBV13 and TRBJ2-7; D possibly corresponds to TRBD1 (5 bases). Looked up from germline, CDR1 is PRHDT and CDR2 is FYEKMQ (reference sequence). Trimming cost V 8 bases and J 3 bases, with 17 bases left between them. This CDR3 is 14 amino acids long.

J is TRBJ1-2 and V is TRBV28; D is ambiguous. The V end was cut by 2 bases, the J end by 3 bases, with 4 bases between. The CDR3 has 12 amino acids. Germline CDR1 and CDR2: MDHEN and SYDVKM. CDR3: CASSLQDYGYTF. The CDR3 DNA is TGTGCCAGCAGTTTACAGGACTATGGCTACACCTTC.

The J gene is TRBJ1-5, the V gene TRBV28; 7 bases agree with TRBD1. The ends lost 10 bases at V and 4 bases at J; junction bases unmatched: 4. CDR3 length: 12 residues. CDR1 and CDR2 from the germline V gene are MDHEN and SYDVKM. As DNA, the CDR3 is TGTGCCACCCACAGGGGAAATCAGCCCCAGCATTTT. It encodes CATHRGNQPQHF.

V is TRBV4-1 and J is TRBJ1-5; D uncertain. This CDR3 has 17 amino acids. The V gene's germline CDR1 is MGHRA and CDR2 YSYEKL. The V gene lost 2 bases and the J gene lost 4 bases, with 18 bases spanning the gap. The CDR3 DNA sequence: TGCGCCAGCAGCCAACCAGCCGGGTTAGGGTATAATCAGCCCCAGCATTTT. This translates into CASSQPAGLGYNQPQHF.